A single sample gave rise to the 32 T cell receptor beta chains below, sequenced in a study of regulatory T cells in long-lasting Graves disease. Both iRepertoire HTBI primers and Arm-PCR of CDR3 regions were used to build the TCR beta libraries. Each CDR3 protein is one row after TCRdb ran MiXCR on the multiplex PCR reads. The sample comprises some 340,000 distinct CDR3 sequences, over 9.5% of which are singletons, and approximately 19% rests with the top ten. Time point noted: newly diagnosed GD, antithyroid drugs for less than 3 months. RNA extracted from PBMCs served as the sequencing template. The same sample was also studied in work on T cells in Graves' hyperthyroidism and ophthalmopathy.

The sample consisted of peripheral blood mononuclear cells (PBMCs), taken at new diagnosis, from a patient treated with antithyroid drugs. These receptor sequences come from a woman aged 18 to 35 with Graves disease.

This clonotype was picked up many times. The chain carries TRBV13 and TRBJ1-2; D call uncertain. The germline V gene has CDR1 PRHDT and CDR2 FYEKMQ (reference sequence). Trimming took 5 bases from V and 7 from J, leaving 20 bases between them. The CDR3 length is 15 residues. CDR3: CASSAQLTYWLGYTF. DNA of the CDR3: TGTGCCAGCAGCGCCCAACTAACTTACTGGCTTGGCTACACCTTC.

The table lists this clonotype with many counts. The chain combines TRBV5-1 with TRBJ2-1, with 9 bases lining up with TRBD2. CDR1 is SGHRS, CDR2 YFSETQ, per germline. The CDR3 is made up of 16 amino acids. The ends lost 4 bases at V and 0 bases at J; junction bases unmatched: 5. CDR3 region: CASSLLAGSSYNEQFF. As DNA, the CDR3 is TGCGCCAGCAGCCTCCTAGCGGGAAGCTCCTACAATGAGCAGTTCTTC. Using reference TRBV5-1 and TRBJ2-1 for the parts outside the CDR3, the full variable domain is KAGVTQTPRYLIKTRGQQVTLSCSPISGHRSVSWYQQTPGQGLQFLFEYFSETQRNKGNFPGRFSGRQFSNSRSEMNVSTLELGDSALYLCASSLLAGSSYNEQFFGPGTRLTVL.

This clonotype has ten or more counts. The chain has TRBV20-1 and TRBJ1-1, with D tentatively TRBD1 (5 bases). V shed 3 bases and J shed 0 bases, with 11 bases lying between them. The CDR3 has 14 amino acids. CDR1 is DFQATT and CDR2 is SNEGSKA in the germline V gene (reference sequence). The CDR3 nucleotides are TGCAGTGCTAGTAGGACAACGATGAACACTGAAGCTTTCTTT. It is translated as CSASRTTMNTEAFF.

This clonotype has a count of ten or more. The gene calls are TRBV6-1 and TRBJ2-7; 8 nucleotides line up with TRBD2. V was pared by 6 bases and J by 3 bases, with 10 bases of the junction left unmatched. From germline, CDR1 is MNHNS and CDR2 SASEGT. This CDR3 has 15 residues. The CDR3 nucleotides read TGTGCCAGCAGCCGCTACGGGGGGGGGGACTACGAGCAGTACTTC. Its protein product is CASSRYGGGDYEQYF.

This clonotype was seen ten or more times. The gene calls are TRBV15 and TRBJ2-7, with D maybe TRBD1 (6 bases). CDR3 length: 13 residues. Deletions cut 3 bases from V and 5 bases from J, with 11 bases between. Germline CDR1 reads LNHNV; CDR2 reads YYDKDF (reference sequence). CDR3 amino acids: CATSRVQGNEQYF. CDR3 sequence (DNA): TGTGCCACCAGCAGGGTACAGGGAAACGAGCAGTACTTC.

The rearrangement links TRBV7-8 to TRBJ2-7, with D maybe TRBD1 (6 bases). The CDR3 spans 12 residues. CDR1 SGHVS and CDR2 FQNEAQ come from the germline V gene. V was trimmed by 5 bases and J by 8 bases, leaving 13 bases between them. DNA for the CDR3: TGTGCCAGCAGCACAAACAGGGATAAGCAGTACTTC. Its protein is CASSTNRDKQYF.

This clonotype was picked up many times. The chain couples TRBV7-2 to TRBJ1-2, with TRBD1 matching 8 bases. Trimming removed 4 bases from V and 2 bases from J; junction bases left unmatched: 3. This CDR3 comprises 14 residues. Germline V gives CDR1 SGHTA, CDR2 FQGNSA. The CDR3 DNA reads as TGTGCCAGCAGCTCCCGGACAGGGAACTATGGCTACACCTTC. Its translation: CASSSRTGNYGYTF.

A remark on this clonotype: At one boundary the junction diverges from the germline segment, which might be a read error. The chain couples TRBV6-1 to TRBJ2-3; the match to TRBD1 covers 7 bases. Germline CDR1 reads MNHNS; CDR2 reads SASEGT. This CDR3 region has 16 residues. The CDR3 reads CASSEFPGQPTDTQYF. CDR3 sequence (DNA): TGTGCCAGTAGTGAATTTCCGGGACAGCCCACGGATACGCAGTATTTT.

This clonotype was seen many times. CDR3 region: CGTLEEETQYF. CDR3 bases: TGTGGGACCCTTGAAGAAGAGACCCAGTACTTC. The chain links TRBV28 to TRBJ2-5; D is ambiguous. The CDR3 sequence is 11 residues long. Germline V gene sequence: CDR1 MDHEN, CDR2 SYDVKM.

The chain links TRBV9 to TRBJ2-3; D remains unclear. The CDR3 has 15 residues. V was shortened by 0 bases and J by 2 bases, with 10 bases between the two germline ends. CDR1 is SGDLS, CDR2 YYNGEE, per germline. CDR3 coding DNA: TGTGCCAGCAGCGTAGTGGGAACCCACACAGATACGCAGTATTTT. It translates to CASSVVGTHTDTQYF.

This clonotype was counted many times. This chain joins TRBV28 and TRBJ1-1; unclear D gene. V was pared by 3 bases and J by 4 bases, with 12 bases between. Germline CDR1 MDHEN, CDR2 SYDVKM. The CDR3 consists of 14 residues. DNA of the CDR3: TGTGCCAGCAGTTTCAGAGTCGACCGCACTGAAGCTTTCTTT. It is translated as CASSFRVDRTEAFF.

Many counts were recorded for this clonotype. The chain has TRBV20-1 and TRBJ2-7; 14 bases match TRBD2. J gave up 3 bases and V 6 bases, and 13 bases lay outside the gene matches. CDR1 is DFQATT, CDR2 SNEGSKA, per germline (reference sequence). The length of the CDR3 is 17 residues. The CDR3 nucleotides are TGCAGTGCCCCGACTAGCGGGAGGGCCCCTATATTCTACGAGCAGTACTTC. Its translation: CSAPTSGRAPIFYEQYF.

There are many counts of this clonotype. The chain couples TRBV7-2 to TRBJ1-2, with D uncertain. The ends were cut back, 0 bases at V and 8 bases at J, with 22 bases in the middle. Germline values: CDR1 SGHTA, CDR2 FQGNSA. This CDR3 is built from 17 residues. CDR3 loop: CASSLANPRTYPFGYTF. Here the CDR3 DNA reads TGTGCCAGCAGCTTAGCGAACCCTAGGACCTACCCTTTCGGCTACACCTTC.

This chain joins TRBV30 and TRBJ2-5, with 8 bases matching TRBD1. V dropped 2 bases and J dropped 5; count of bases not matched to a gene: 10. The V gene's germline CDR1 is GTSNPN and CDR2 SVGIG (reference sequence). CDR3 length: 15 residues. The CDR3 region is CAWSLPRQGWETQYF. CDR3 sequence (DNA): TGTGCCTGGAGTTTACCGCGACAGGGGTGGGAGACCCAGTACTTC. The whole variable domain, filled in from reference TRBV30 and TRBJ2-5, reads SQTIHQWPATLVQPVGSPLSLECTVEGTSNPNLYWYRQAAGRGLQLLFYSVGIGQISSEVPQNLSASRPQDRQFILSSKKLLLSDSGFYLCAWSLPRQGWETQYFGPGTRLLVL.

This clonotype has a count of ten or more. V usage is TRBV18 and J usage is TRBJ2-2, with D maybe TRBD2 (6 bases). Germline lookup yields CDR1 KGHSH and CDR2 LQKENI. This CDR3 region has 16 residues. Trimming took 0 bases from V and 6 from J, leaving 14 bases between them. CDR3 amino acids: CASSPPGRTNAGELFF. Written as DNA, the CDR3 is TGTGCCAGCTCACCACCGGGACGGACTAACGCCGGGGAGCTGTTTTTT.

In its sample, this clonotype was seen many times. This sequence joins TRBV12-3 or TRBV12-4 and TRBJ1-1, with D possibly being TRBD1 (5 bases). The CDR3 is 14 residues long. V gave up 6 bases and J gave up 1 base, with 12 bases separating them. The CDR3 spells CASSKGQENTEAFF. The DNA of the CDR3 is TGTGCCAGCAGCAAAGGACAAGAGAACACTGAAGCTTTCTTT.

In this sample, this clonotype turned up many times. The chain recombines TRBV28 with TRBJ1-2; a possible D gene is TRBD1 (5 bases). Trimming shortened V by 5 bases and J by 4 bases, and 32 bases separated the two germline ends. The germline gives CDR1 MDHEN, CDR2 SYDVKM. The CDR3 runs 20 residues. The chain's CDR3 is CASSPDPYRHVIRGVYGYTF. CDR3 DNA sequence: TGTGCCAGCAGTCCCGACCCTTACCGACATGTTATCCGGGGCGTCTATGGCTACACCTTC.

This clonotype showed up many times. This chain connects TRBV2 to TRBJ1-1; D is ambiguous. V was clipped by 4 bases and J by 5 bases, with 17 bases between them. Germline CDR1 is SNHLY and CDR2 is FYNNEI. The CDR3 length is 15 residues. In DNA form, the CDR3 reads TGTGCCAGCAGTGCCCGTTTCCGATTGGGAACTGAAGCTTTCTTT. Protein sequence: CASSARFRLGTEAFF.

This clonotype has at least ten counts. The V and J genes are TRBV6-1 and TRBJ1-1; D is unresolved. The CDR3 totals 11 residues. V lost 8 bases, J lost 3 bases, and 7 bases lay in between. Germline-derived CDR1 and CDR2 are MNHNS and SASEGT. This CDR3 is CASERDTEAFF. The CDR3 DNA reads TGTGCCAGCGAGAGGGACACTGAAGCTTTCTTT.

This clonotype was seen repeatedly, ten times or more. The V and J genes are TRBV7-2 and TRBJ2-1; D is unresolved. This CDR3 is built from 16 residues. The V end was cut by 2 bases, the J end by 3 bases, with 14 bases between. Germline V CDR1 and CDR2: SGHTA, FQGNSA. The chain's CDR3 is CASSLTQGPFYNEQFF. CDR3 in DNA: TGTGCCAGCAGCTTAACCCAAGGGCCCTTCTACAATGAGCAGTTCTTC. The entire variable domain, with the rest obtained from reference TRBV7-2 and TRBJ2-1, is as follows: GAGVSQSPSNKVTEKGKDVELRCDPISGHTALYWYRQSLGQGLEFLIYFQGNSAPDKSGLPSDRFSAERTGGSVSTLTIQRTQQEDSAVYLCASSLTQGPFYNEQFFGPGTRLTVL.

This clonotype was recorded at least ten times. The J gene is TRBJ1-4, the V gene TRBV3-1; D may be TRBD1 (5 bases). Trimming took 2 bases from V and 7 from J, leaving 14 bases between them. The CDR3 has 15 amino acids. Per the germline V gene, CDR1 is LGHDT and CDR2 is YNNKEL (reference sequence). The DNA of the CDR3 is TGTGCCAGCAGCCAACAAACCCTAAGGGGTGAAAAACTGTTTTTT. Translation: CASSQQTLRGEKLFF. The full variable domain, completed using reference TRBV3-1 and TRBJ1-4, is DTAVSQTPKYLVTQMGNDKSIKCEQNLGHDTMYWYKQDSKKFLKIMFSYNNKELIINETVPNRFSPKSPDKAHLNLHINSLELGDSAVYFCASSQQTLRGEKLFFGSGTQLSVL.

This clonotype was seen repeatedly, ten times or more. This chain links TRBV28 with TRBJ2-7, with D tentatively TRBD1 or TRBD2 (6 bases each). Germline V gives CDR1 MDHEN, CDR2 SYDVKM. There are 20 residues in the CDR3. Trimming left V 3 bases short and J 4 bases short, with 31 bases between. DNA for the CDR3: TGTGCCAGCAGTTTTCTGGAACAGGGAGGCCCCCCCCCGCCTATTTACGAGCAGTACGTC. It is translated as CASSFLEQGGPPPPIYEQYV.

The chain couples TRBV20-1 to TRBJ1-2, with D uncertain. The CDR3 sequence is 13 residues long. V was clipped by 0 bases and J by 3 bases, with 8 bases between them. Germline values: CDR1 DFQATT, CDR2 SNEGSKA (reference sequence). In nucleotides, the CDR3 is TGCAGTGCTAGAGACATAGCAGACTATGGCTACACCTTC. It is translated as CSARDIADYGYTF.

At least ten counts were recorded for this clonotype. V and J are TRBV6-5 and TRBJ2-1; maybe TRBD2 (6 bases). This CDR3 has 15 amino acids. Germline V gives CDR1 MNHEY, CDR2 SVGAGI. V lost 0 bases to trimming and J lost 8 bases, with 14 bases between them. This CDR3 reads CASSYSPGVVDEQFF. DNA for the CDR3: TGTGCCAGCAGTTACTCCCCGGGAGTCGTAGATGAGCAGTTCTTC.

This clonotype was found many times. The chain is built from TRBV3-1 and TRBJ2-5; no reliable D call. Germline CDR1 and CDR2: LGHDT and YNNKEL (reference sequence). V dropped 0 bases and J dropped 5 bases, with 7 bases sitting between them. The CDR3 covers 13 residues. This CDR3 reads CASSQEPLETQYF. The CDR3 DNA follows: TGTGCCAGCAGCCAAGAACCTTTGGAGACCCAGTACTTC.

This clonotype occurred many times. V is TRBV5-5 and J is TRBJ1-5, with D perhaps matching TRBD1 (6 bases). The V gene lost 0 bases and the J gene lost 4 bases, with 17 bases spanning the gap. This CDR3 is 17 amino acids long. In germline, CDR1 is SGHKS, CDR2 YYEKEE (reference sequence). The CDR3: CASSLVRTARANQPQHF. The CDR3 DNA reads TGTGCCAGCAGCTTGGTCAGGACAGCACGGGCAAATCAGCCCCAGCATTTT.

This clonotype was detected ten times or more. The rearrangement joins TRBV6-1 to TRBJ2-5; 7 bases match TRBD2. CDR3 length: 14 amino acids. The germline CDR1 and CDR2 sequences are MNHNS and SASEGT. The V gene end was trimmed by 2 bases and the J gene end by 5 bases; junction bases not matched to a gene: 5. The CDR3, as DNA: TGTGCCAGCAGTGAAAGGACTAGTTCGGAGACCCAGTACTTC. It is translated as CASSERTSSETQYF.

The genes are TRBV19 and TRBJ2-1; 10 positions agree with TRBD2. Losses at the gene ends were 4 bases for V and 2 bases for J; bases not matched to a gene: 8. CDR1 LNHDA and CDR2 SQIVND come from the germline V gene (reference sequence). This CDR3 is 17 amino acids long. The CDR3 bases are TGTGCCAGTAGTACTAGCGGGGGATCCATGCCCTACAATGAGCAGTTCTTC. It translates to CASSTSGGSMPYNEQFF.

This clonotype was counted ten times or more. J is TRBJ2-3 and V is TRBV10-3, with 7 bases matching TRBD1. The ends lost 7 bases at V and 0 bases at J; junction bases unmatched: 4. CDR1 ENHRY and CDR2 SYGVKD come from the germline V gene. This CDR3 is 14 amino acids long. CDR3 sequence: CAIKGAGSTDTQYF. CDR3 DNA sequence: TGTGCCATCAAGGGGGCGGGTAGCACAGATACGCAGTATTTT.

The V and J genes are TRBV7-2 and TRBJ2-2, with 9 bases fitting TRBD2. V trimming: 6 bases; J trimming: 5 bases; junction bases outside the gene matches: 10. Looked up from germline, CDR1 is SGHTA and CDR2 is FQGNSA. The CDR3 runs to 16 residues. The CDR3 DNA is TGTGCCAGCAGTCCAACCGGGACTAGCCCAACCGGGGAGCTGTTTTTT. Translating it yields CASSPTGTSPTGELFF.

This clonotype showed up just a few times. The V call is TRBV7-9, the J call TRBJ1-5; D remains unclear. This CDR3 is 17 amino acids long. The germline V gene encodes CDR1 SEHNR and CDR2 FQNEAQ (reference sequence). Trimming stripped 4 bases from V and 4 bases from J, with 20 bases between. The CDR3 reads CASSSNEGSEINQPQHF. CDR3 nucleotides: TGTGCCAGCAGCTCGAATGAAGGTTCAGAAATTAATCAGCCCCAGCATTTT.

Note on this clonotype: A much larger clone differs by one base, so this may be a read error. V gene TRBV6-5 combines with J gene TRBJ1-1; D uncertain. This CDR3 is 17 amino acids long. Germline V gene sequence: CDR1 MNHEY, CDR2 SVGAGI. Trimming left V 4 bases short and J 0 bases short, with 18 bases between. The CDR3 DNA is TGTGCCAGCAGTTGCTCTGCGGGAGGGAGACTGAACACTGAAGCTTTCTTT. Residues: CASSCSAGGRLNTEAFF.